The source of this T cell receptor beta chain is a study of blood T cell repertoires in COVID-19. Study as a whole: Both acute and convalescent COVID-19 samples were obtained from the United States, Italy and Spain. The analysed material was cDNA or gDNA that came from T cells, B-cell-depleted T cells, or PBMCs.

In the authors' methods: Nucleated cell number was recorded as an estimate derived from reference gene primer amplification. Sequencing used immunoSEQ multiplex PCR; TCRdb keeps in-frame clones, though not all of them. The V and J calls and clone size come from that table; D and trimming were worked out from the DNA. The top ten clones hold 27% of a sample with more than 200,000 clones, 75% to 90% of them seen once. Sample: peripheral blood. The sequence came from a man aged 35 to 55 with acute or convalescent COVID-19.

The chain's CDR3 is CSVTTFGGTEAFF. The CDR3, as DNA: TGCAGCGTTACAACATTCGGAGGGACTGAAGCTTTCTTT. This sequence joins TRBV29-1 and TRBJ1-1; no firm D call. Per the germline V gene, CDR1 is SQVTM and CDR2 is ANQGSEA. CDR3 size: 13 residues. Trimming cost V 5 bases and J 5 bases, with 15 bases left between them.